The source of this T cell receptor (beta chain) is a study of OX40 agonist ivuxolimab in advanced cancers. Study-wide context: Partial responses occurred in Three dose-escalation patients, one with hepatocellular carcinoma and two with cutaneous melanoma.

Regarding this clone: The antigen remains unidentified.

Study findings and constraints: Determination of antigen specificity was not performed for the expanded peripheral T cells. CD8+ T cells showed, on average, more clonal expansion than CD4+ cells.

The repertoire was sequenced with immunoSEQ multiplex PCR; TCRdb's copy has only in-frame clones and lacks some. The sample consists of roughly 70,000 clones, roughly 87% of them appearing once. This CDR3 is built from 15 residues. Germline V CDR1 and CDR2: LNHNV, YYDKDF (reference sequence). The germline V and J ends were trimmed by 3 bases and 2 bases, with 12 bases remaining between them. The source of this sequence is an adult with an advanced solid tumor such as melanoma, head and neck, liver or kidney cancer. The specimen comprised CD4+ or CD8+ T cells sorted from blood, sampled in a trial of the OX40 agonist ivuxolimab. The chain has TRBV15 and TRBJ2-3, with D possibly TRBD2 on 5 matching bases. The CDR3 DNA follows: TGTGCCACCAGCAGCCCTGAGCGGATCACAGATACGCAGTATTTT. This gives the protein CATSSPERITDTQYF.